These 10 T cell receptor beta chains were all obtained from the same sample, sequenced in a study of blood T cell repertoires in COVID-19. TCRdb's copy holds only in-frame clones and misses some; the assay was immunoSEQ multiplex PCR. The sample shows about 140,000 clones, about four fifths of them seen only once. Source material: peripheral blood. These receptors all stem from a human donor in a cohort sampled during active COVID-19.

J is TRBJ2-1 and V is TRBV20-1; 9 bases line up with TRBD1. After removal of 3 bases from V and 10 bases from J, the junction contained 13 bases not matched to a gene. Germline CDR1 and CDR2: DFQATT and SNEGSKA (reference sequence). This CDR3 spans 15 amino acids. CDR3: CSASFGTGRYREQFF. The CDR3 DNA is TGCAGTGCTAGTTTCGGGACAGGGCGCTACAGGGAGCAGTTCTTC.

This chain connects TRBV10-3 to TRBJ1-6; the D is unclear. The CDR3 contains 13 residues. V was shortened by 8 bases and J by 9 bases, with 14 bases between the two germline ends. CDR1 is ENHRY, CDR2 SYGVKD, per germline. The CDR3 DNA sequence: TGTGCCATCGGAGGAGACGCCGCTTCACCCCTCCACTTT. This codes for CAIGGDAASPLHF.

In this sample, this clone turned up once. The J gene is TRBJ1-2, the V gene TRBV5-6, with D perhaps TRBD1 (5 bases). V lost 6 bases, J lost 3 bases, and 15 bases lay in between. Germline V gene lookup returns CDR1 SGHDT and CDR2 YYEEEE. This CDR3 comprises 14 residues. In nucleotides, the CDR3 is TGTGCCAGCACCTGGTGGGGGGAAGACTATGGCTACACCTTC. It translates to CASTWWGEDYGYTF.

This chain joins TRBV14 and TRBJ2-3; 8 nucleotides match TRBD1. The CDR3 spans 16 residues. V gave up 3 bases and J gave up 1 base; unmatched junction bases: 6. Germline-derived CDR1 and CDR2 are SGHDN and FVKESK. The CDR3 coding sequence is TGTGCCAGCAGCCAGCGACAGGGGATCGGCACAGATACGCAGTATTTT. Encoded protein: CASSQRQGIGTDTQYF.

The chain employs TRBV18 and TRBJ2-2; no firm D call. Germline CDR1 KGHSH, CDR2 LQKENI. CDR3 length: 14 residues. Trimming removed 2 bases at V and 6 bases at J, with 10 bases between. The chain's CDR3 is CASSPIVFPGELFF. The CDR3 DNA sequence: TGTGCCAGCTCACCAATCGTCTTTCCCGGGGAGCTGTTTTTT. Filled out from reference TRBV18 and TRBJ2-2, the complete variable domain reads NAGVMQNPRHLVRRRGQEARLRCSPMKGHSHVYWYRQLPEEGLKFMVYLQKENIIDESGMPKERFSAEFPKEGPSILRIQQVVRGDSAAYFCASSPIVFPGELFFGEGSRLTVL.

The V call is TRBV27, the J call TRBJ2-5, with D unresolved. The germline V gene encodes CDR1 MNHEY and CDR2 SMNVEV (reference sequence). The CDR3 sequence is 9 residues long. Trimming took 8 bases from V and 5 from J, leaving 3 bases between them. The CDR3 nucleotides read TGTGCCAGCGCGGAGACCCAGTACTTC. It codes for CASAETQYF.

The V and J genes are TRBV3-1 (or the pseudogene TRBV3-2) and TRBJ1-2, with 8 bases aligning to TRBD1. The CDR3 runs to 13 residues. The germline V gene has CDR1 LGHDT and CDR2 YNNKEL (reference sequence). The V and J ends lost 4 bases and 7 bases, in that order; junction bases with no gene match: 5. CDR3 coding DNA: TGTGCCAGCAGCCCAGGGGGCGCGGGTGGCTACACCTTC. Translation: CASSPGGAGGYTF.

This sequence joins TRBV3-1 (or the pseudogene TRBV3-2) and TRBJ2-1, with 9 nucleotides matching TRBD2. Germline V gene data show CDR1 as LGHDT and CDR2 as YNNKEL (reference sequence). The CDR3 is 15 amino acids. With 4 bases clipped from V and 2 bases from J, the junction kept 3 bases outside the gene matches. CDR3 sequence: CASSPSGGTYNEQFF. CDR3 coding DNA: TGTGCCAGCAGCCCGAGCGGGGGGACCTACAATGAGCAGTTCTTC.

CDR3 DNA: TGTGCCAGCAGCTTCTTAGCGGGGGTCAAAATCGGGGGCTCTATGACAGATACGCAGTATTTT. Translation: CASSFLAGVKIGGSMTDTQYF. The rearrangement joins TRBV13 to TRBJ2-3; 9 bases match TRBD2. Looked up from germline, CDR1 is PRHDT and CDR2 is FYEKMQ (reference sequence). CDR3 length: 21 amino acids. V lost 3 bases and J lost 3; bases outside the gene matches: 22. Together with reference TRBV13 and TRBJ2-3, the CDR3 gives the full variable domain: AAGVIQSPRHLIKEKRETATLKCYPIPRHDTVYWYQQGPGQDPQFLISFYEKMQSDKGSIPDRFSAQQFSDYHSELNMSSLELGDSALYFCASSFLAGVKIGGSMTDTQYFGPGTRLTVL.

The J gene is TRBJ2-7, the V gene TRBV7-9; TRBD2 is a possible D gene (6 bases). Germline-derived CDR1 and CDR2 are SEHNR and FQNEAQ (reference sequence). The CDR3 spans 13 residues. The V and J ends lost 5 bases and 0 bases respectively, with 8 bases between them. The CDR3 coding sequence is TGTGCCAGCAGCCGGGGGATCTCCTACGAGCAGTACTTC. Residues: CASSRGISYEQYF.